This T cell receptor beta chain was documented in a study of shared clonotypes between healthy human individuals. Using immunoSEQ multiplex PCR, the repertoire was profiled, and TCRdb retains in-frame clones only, with some absent. The sample consists of 2 million to 2.5 million clones, approximately 94% of them appearing once. The donor population consisted of healthy HIV-negative adults with no recent acute infections or vaccinations. Germline CDR1 and CDR2: MNHEY and SVGAGI. The germline V and J ends were trimmed by 6 bases and 5 bases, with 4 bases remaining between them. The length of the CDR3 is 11 residues. About this clone itself: Other nucleotide sequences from this sample produce the same CDR3.

Sequencing input: naive CD4+ T cells sorted from blood. Subset described: CD45RA+ positively selected. The V and J genes are TRBV6-5 and TRBJ1-4; D call uncertain. The sequence derives from a man aged 18-30 years in good health. CDR3 residues: CASRANEKLFF. CDR3 bases: TGTGCCAGCAGGGCCAATGAAAAACTGTTTTTT.